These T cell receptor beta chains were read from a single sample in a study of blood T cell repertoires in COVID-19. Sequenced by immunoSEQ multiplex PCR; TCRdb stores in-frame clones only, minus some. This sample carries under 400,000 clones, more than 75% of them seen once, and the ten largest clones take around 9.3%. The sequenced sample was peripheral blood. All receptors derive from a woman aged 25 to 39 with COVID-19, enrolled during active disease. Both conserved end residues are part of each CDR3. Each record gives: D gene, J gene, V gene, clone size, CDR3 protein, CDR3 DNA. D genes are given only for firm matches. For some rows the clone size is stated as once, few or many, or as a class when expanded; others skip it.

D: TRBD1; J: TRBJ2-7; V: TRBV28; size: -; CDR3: CASSWGTGGYEQYF; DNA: TGTGCCAGCAGTTGGGGGACAGGAGGCTACGAGCAGTACTTC
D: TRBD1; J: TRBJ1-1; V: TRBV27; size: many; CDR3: CASSRIRQGRDEAFF; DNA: TGTGCCAGCAGTCGAATTAGACAGGGACGGGATGAAGCTTTCTTT
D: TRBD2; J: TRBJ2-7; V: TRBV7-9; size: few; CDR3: CASSSLAEAYEQYF; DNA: TGTGCCAGCAGCTCGCTAGCGGAGGCCTACGAGCAGTACTTC
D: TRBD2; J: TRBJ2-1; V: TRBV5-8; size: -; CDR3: CASSWGEGSYNEQFF; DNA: TGTGCCAGCAGCTGGGGGGAGGGTTCCTACAATGAGCAGTTCTTC
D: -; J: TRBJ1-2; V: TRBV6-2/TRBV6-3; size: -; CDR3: CASSWQGGIYGYTF; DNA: TGTGCCAGCAGTTGGCAGGGAGGAATCTATGGCTACACCTTC
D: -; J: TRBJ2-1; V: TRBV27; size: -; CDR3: CASSPFRSPYNEQFF; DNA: TGTGCCAGCAGTCCTTTTAGGAGTCCCTACAATGAGCAGTTCTTC
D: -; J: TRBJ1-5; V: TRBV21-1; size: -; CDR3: CASSKKGTSNQPQHF; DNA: TGTGCCAGCAGCAAAAAGGGGACAAGCAATCAGCCCCAGCATTTT
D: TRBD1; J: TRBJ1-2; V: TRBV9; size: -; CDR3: CASSDRQGIYGYTF; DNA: TGTGCCAGCAGCGACAGACAGGGGATCTATGGCTACACCTTC
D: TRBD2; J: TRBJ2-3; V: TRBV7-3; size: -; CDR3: CASSTKAGDTDTQYF; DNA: TGTGCCAGCAGCACAAAGGCGGGGGACACAGATACGCAGTATTTT
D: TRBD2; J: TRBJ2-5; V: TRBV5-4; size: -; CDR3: CASSSTSEETQYF; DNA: TGTGCCAGCAGTTCTACTAGCGAAGAGACCCAGTACTTC
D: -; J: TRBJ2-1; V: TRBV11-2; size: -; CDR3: CASSSVLGGRNNEQFF; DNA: TGTGCCAGCAGCTCCGTCCTTGGCGGGCGTAACAATGAGCAGTTCTTC
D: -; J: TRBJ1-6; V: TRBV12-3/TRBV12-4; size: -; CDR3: CASSFQNSPLHF; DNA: TGTGCCAGCAGTTTCCAGAATTCACCCCTCCACTTT
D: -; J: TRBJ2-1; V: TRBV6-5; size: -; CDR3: CASGTREQFF; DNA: TGTGCCAGCGGGACACGCGAGCAGTTCTTC
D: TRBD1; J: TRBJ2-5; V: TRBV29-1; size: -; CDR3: CSVEGTGEETQYF; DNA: TGCAGCGTTGAAGGGACAGGGGAAGAGACCCAGTACTTC
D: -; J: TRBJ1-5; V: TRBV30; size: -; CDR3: CAWSAGGNQPQHF; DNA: TGTGCCTGGAGTGCGGGAGGCAATCAGCCCCAGCATTTT